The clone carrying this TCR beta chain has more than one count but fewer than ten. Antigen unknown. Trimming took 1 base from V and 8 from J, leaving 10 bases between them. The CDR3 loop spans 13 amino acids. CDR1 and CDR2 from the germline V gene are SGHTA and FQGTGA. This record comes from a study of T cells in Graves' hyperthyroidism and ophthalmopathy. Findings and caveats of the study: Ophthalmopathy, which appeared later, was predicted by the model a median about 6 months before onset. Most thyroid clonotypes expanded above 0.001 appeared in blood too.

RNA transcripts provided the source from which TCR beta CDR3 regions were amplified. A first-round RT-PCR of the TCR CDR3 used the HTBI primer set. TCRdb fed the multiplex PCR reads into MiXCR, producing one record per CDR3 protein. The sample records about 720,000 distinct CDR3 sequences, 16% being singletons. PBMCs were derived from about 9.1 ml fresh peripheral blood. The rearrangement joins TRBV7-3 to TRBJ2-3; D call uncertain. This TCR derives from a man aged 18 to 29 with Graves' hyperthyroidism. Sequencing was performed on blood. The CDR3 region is CASSLKYDVTQYF. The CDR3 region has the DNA TGTGCCAGCAGCTTAAAGTACGATGTTACGCAGTATTTT. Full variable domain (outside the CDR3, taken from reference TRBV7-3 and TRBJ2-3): GAGVSQTPSNKVTEKGKYVELRCDPISGHTALYWYRQSLGQGPEFLIYFQGTGAADDSGLPNDRFFAVRPEGSVSTLKIQRTERGDSAVYLCASSLKYDVTQYFGPGTRLTVL.